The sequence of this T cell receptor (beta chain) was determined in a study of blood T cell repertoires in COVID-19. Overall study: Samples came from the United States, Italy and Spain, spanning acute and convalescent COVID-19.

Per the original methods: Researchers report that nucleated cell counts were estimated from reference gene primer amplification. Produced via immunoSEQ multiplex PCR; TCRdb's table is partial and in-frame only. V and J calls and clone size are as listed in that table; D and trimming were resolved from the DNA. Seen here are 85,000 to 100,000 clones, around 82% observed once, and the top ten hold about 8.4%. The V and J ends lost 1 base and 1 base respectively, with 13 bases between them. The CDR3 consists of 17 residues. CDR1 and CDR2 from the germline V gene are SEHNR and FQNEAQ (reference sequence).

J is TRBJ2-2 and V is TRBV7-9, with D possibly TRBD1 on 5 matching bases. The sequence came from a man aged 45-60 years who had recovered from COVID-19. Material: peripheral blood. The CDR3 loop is CASSLGGWQGNTGELFF. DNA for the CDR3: TGTGCCAGCAGCTTAGGAGGTTGGCAGGGGAACACCGGGGAGCTGTTTTTT.